This entry concerns a single T cell receptor (beta chain). Germline V lookup: CDR1 MNHNS, CDR2 SASEGT. V lost 2 bases and J lost 7; bases outside the gene matches: 3. CDR3 length: 15 amino acids. This entry comes from a study of blood T cell repertoires in COVID-19. The wider study: PBMCs, B-cell-depleted T cells, or T cells provided the cDNA or gDNA that made up the material.

In the original analysis: Amplification of reference gene primers provided the estimated nucleated cell counts. Clones were sequenced by immunoSEQ multiplex PCR, and TCRdb holds only the in-frame ones, with some missing. The D gene and trimming were derived from the DNA, and the V and J assignments and clone size from that table. Of around 200,000 clones in the sample, about 85% were seen once. Researchers sorted participants into cohorts using their self-reported clinical history. Recovered status applied to Cohort 3 donors who had two consecutive negative PCRs. It also applied to those with clearance or with symptom resolution.

The chain has TRBV6-1 and TRBJ2-1, with 12 bases that match TRBD1. The sequenced sample consisted of PBMCs or T cells enriched from blood (not recorded which). This clonotype was sampled from a man aged 40-55 years who had recovered from COVID-19. The CDR3 region has the DNA TGTGCCAGCAGTGAATGGGACAGGGGGCAGAATGAGCAGTTCTTC. Translated: CASSEWDRGQNEQFF.